This is a list of T cell receptor beta chains from one sample in a study of control samples from healthy donors and cancer patients. TCRdb's table, derived via immunoSEQ multiplex PCR, lists solely in-frame clones and lacks some. This table has about 76,000 clones, around 86% appearing once. Sequenced material: PBMCs. All receptors derive from a woman between 45 and 60 years old with colorectal cancer. The CDR3 runs from the conserved cysteine through the conserved F or W. The order of the fields is D gene, V gene, clone size, J gene, CDR3 DNA, CDR3 protein. The D gene is left open where the match is weak. Part of the rows lack a size; the others show once, few, many or a class for expanded clones.

>TRBD2|TRBV7-2|NA|TRBJ2-3
TGTGCCAGCAGGGGCCCGGGACTAGCTGCAGATACGCAGTATTTT
CASRGPGLAADTQYF
>NA|TRBV21-1|NA|TRBJ2-2
TGTGCCAGCAGACTAGCGGGGGGAAACACCGGGGAGCTGTTTTTT
CASRLAGGNTGELFF
>NA|TRBV12-5|NA|TRBJ2-3
TGTGCTAGTGGTTTAGGCCTCAGCACAGATACGCAGTATTTT
CASGLGLSTDTQYF
>TRBD1|TRBV5-6|once|TRBJ1-6
TGTGCCAGCAGGCACAGGGGGCAGGTGGGGCCCCTCCACTTT
CASRHRGQVGPLHF
>TRBD1|TRBV4-1|NA|TRBJ1-6
TGCGCCAACAGCCGAGATCCAGGCCTACAGGGGATGTCCCTCCACTTT
CANSRDPGLQGMSLHF
>NA|TRBV6-5|NA|TRBJ1-1
TGTGCCAGCAGAATCAGGGAGAACACTGAAGCTTTCTTT
CASRIRENTEAFF
>TRBD1|TRBV19|NA|TRBJ1-5
TGTGCCAGTAGTGGCGGGACAGGGAGAGGCAATCAGCCCCAGCATTTT
CASSGGTGRGNQPQHF
>NA|TRBV29-1|NA|TRBJ1-1
TGCAGCGCTGTCGCAGCCACTGAAGCTTTCTTT
CSAVAATEAFF
>NA|TRBV6-2/TRBV6-3|NA|TRBJ2-2
TGTGCCAGCAGCGGTTGGGCCGGGGAGCTGTTTTTT
CASSGWAGELFF
>NA|TRBV6-4|NA|TRBJ1-4
TGTGCCAGCAGTGACTCAGGAGGGGGAGATGAAAAACTGTTTTTT
CASSDSGGGDEKLFF
>NA|TRBV2|NA|TRBJ2-5
TGTGCCAGCAGTGAAGTGGGGGGTCGCTACACGGCCCAGTACTTC
CASSEVGGRYTAQYF
>NA|TRBV4-2|NA|TRBJ2-2
TGTGCCAGCAGCCAGGTTACCAACACCGGGGAGCTGTTTTTT
CASSQVTNTGELFF
>NA|TRBV7-2|NA|TRBJ2-3
TGTGCCAGCAGCGGTTGGGTCACAGATACGCAGTATTTT
CASSGWVTDTQYF
>NA|TRBV28|NA|TRBJ2-3
TGTGCCAGCAGTTTGACAGATACGCAGTATTTT
CASSLTDTQYF
>NA|TRBV6-5|NA|TRBJ1-2
TGTGCCAGCAGGGCTACCGACGGCTACACCTTC
CASRATDGYTF
>TRBD2|TRBV6-5|once|TRBJ2-1
TGTGCCAGCAGTTCCCCCGGGACTAGCGACTACAATGAGCAGTTCTTC
CASSSPGTSDYNEQFF
>TRBD1|TRBV15|NA|TRBJ1-1
TGTGCCACCAGACCTAACAGGGGAGTGACTGAAGCTTTCTTT
CATRPNRGVTEAFF
>TRBD1|TRBV5-1|NA|TRBJ1-3
TGCGCCAGCAGCCCACAGGGGATTGGAAACACCATATATTTT
CASSPQGIGNTIYF
>TRBD1|TRBV7-2|NA|TRBJ1-2
TGTGCCAGCAGCCAGACAGGGGGAGGGGTTTTCTCGAGCTACACCTTC
CASSQTGGGVFSSYTF
>NA|TRBV7-6|NA|TRBJ1-3
TGTGCCAGCAGCTCCCACATACACGGTCGAAGCACCATATATTTT
CASSSHIHGRSTIYF
>NA|TRBV5-1|NA|TRBJ2-3
TGCGCCAGTCTAGCATTCCCTGGCACAGATACGCAGTATTTT
CASLAFPGTDTQYF
>NA|TRBV6-5|NA|TRBJ1-2
TGTGCCAGCATTCTAGACACCTTAAACTATGGCTACACCTTC
CASILDTLNYGYTF
>NA|TRBV7-8|NA|TRBJ1-2
TGTGCCAGCAGCTTTGGGACAACCTGGGATGGCTACACCTTC
CASSFGTTWDGYTF
>TRBD2|TRBV10-3|NA|TRBJ2-1
TGTGCCATCAGCCGACTAGCGGGGGACAATGAGCAGTTCTTC
CAISRLAGDNEQFF
>NA|TRBV10-3|NA|TRBJ2-5
TGTGCCATCAGTGCCGGACAGCTTGAAGAGACCCAGTACTTC
CAISAGQLEETQYF
>NA|TRBV7-7|once|TRBJ2-1
TGTGCCAGCAGCTCTACACAAACCAATGAGCAGTTCTTC
CASSSTQTNEQFF
>NA|TRBV2|NA|TRBJ2-1
TGTGCCAGCAAGGGGCGCATATACAATGAGCAGTTCTTC
CASKGRIYNEQFF
>NA|TRBV5-6|few|TRBJ2-5
TGTGCCAGCAGCTTTGGGGGACCCTACCAAGAGACCCAGTACTTC
CASSFGGPYQETQYF
>NA|TRBV14|NA|TRBJ1-2
TGTGCCAGCAGCCAAGATCGGGAACATTATGGCTACACCTTC
CASSQDREHYGYTF
>NA|TRBV20-1|NA|TRBJ1-2
TGCAGTGCTAGTGGGGGCTATGGCTACACCTTC
CSASGGYGYTF
>TRBD1|TRBV28|NA|TRBJ1-2
TGTGCCAGCAGCCGAGCCGGGACAGGGGGTGGCTACACCTTC
CASSRAGTGGGYTF
>NA|TRBV15|NA|TRBJ1-1
TGTGCCACCAGCAGAGGCAGGGCGGGACCGATGAACACTGAAGCTTTCTTT
CATSRGRAGPMNTEAFF